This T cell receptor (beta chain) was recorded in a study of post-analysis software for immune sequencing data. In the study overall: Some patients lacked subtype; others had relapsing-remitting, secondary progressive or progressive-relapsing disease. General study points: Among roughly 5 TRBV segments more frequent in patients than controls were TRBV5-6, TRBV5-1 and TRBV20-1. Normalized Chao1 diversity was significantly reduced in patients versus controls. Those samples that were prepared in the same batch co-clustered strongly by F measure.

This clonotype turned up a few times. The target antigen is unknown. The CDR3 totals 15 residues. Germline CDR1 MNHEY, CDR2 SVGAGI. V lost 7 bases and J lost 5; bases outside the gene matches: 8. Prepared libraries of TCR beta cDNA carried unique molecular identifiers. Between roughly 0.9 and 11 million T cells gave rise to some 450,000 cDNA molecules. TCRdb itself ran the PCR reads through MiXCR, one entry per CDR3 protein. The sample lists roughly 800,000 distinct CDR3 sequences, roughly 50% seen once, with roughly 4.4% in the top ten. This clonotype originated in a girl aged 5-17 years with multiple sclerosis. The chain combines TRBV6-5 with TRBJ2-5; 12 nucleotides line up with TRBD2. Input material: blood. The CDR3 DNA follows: TGTGCCAGCACCCTACTAGCGGGAGGAATCGAGACCCAGTACTTC. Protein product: CASTLLAGGIETQYF.